Sequencing of this T cell receptor beta chain was carried out in a study of beta chain features in type 1 diabetes (dated by TCRdb to 2016 to 2018). Regarding the complete study: Mean age, gender distribution, total cell number and subset yield were not different between patients and healthy donors. A total of around 100 million sorted cells were examined across all samples, and RNA yield correlated strongly with the number of cells per subset. Regulatory and stem cell-like memory subsets were obtained from only 8 patients and roughly eight healthy donors, while naive and central memory subsets were obtained from all 28 donors. In the study, recently diagnosed type 1 diabetes patients and matched healthy donors were compared on the TCRB repertoires of their sorted circulating CD4+ T cell subsets. The paper's findings and limits, for the study overall: In all four CD4+ subsets, TCRB CDR3 length was moderately but significantly shorter in type 1 diabetes patients. Naive, central memory and regulatory TCRB repertoires appeared more similar among patients than among healthy donors. HLA sub-analyses involved small numbers of individuals, so any influence of HLA type on TCRB rearrangement remained unresolved. Because cDNA was sequenced instead of genomic DNA, activated cells with high expression could be over-represented, although the groups did not differ in activation or CD3 levels. Shorter templates might have been favored by PCR, but patient and control samples were amplified and corrected together, so both groups would have been affected equally by any skew. Fewer insertions and more nucleotide deletions at VDJ recombination sites were observed in patients with type 1 diabetes, implying thymic rearrangement abnormalities.

The germline V gene (reference sequence) provides CDR1 PRHDT and CDR2 FYEKMQ. V is shortened by 3 bases, J by 8 bases, and the region joining them spans 7 bases. The cysteine opens and the phenylalanine closes a CDR3 of 12 amino acids. Only the CDR3 part of the read is kept: 36 bases, read in frame from the first base. This clone was observed many times. It lacks a known antigen. No much larger clone exists at a distance of one base, and base qualities are not known. The High Capacity cDNA Reverse Transcription Kit was used to reverse transcribe all of the isolated RNA, meaning that expressed TCRB transcripts were what got sequenced. Deep immunoSEQ sequencing was applied to naive, central memory and regulatory T cell samples, giving an average of roughly 3.5 million total reads per sample. Sorted cells were lysed in RLT buffer and RNA was extracted with DNase-treated RNeasy Micro or Mini kits, depending on cell number. Each cell subset was processed on its own to prevent cross-contamination, while patient and healthy donor samples were processed together. Using the immunoSEQ multiplex PCR, TCRB sequences were amplified from cDNA into 87-bp fragments spanning the CDR3 region. Amplicons were sequenced on the Illumina HiSeq platform. The paper's processing steps were these. Synthetic template baselines were used to correct PCR bias computationally, reads within Hamming distance 2 were collapsed together, and singletons that could not be merged were discarded. Reads were aligned against IMGT so that V, D and J genes, CDR3 length and insertions or deletions at six rearrangement sites could be assigned. Within each subset, clonotype counts were normalized to sorted cell number, and only after that were true diversity and Gini coefficients computed with the tcR R package. The overlap coefficient, calculated on TCRB nucleotide sequences, was used to quantify repertoire sharing. Imported from immuneACCESS, the table was reduced by TCRdb to in-frame sequences with V and J called. These copies leave out some clones; in studies compared against another copy, an unresolved V gene accounts for under half, and the cause of the remainder is not known. That table supplies the V and J calls and clone size; D and trimming were determined from the DNA. This sample has almost 350,000 clones in its table, and around 7.6% of those were observed once. Together, the top ten hold around 0.44% of the sample.

Each donor gave one peripheral blood draw, averaging roughly 100 mL, which was collected into heparinised tubes. Using a panel that included CD45RO, CCR7, CD25, CD127, CD95 and CD27, naive, central memory, regulatory and stem cell-like memory CD4+ T cells were sorted on a BD FACSAria II. A purity above 98% was achieved for all sorted populations. PBMCs were separated immediately by Lymphoprep density gradient centrifugation and were stained directly, without being cultured. So that batch effects would be minimized, each experiment stained and sorted samples in pairs, pairing one healthy donor with one patient.

The chain uses TRBV13 and TRBJ1-4, with no D gene named confidently. The clonotype was recovered from a woman aged 18 to 35 in good health. The sequencing sample was made of central memory CD4+ T cells from blood. The sequenced DNA: TGTGCCAGCAGCTTTTTTGAGGAAAAACTGTTTTTT. This encodes CASSFFEEKLFF.